Listed below are T cell receptor beta chains from one sample, sequenced in a study of T cell changes during pregnancy in multiple sclerosis. Clones were read by immunoSEQ multiplex PCR, and TCRdb kept only the in-frame ones, dropping some. In the table there are around 88,000 clones, 80% to 95% of which are singletons. Sequences were derived from peripheral blood, sampled in the first trimester of pregnancy. The receptor set was obtained from a female donor with multiple sclerosis, enrolled in a pregnancy study. Both conserved end residues are part of each CDR3. The D gene is left open where the match is weak. Not all rows give a size; the values are once, few, many and, for expanded clones, a class.

>TRBV19|TRBJ1-2|TRBD1|-
CASSPGQHDYGYTF
TGTGCCAGTAGTCCGGGACAGCATGACTATGGCTACACCTTC
>TRBV7-2|TRBJ2-5|-|-
CASSLLASQETQYF
TGTGCCAGCAGCTTATTGGCAAGCCAAGAGACCCAGTACTTC
>TRBV6-1|TRBJ2-7|-|-
CASSEGAALREQYF
TGTGCCAGCAGTGAGGGGGCAGCCCTACGTGAGCAGTACTTC
>TRBV7-8|TRBJ2-2|TRBD2|-
CASSLASGNTGELFF
TGTGCCAGCAGCTTGGCTAGCGGAAACACCGGGGAGCTGTTTTTT
>TRBV7-8|TRBJ2-2|TRBD2|-
CASYGEREDPLGTGELFF
TGTGCCAGCTACGGGGAGCGGGAGGACCCCCTGGGGACCGGGGAGCTGTTTTTT
>TRBV4-3|TRBJ1-2|-|-
CASSQDYDIGGYGYTF
TGCGCCAGCAGCCAAGACTATGACATAGGGGGTTATGGCTACACCTTC
>TRBV19|TRBJ2-7|TRBD1|-
CASSTGQGLSSYEQYF
TGTGCCAGTAGTACCGGACAGGGCTTAAGCTCCTACGAGCAGTACTTC
>TRBV6-5|TRBJ2-1|-|-
CASSPTGYNEQFF
TGTGCCAGCAGTCCTACCGGCTACAATGAGCAGTTCTTC
>TRBV28|TRBJ2-7|-|-
CASSARFSDEQYF
TGTGCCAGCAGCGCTAGATTCTCAGACGAGCAGTACTTC
>TRBV9|TRBJ2-1|-|-
CASSVGLVLNNEQFF
TGTGCCAGCAGCGTAGGACTAGTGCTTAACAATGAGCAGTTCTTC
>TRBV28|TRBJ2-7|TRBD2|-
CASRPASGLYF
TGTGCCAGCAGGCCGGCTAGCGGGCTATACTTC
>TRBV27|TRBJ1-2|-|-
CASSLSVGGTANYGYTF
TGTGCCAGCAGTTTATCTGTTGGGGGGACGGCGAACTATGGCTACACCTTC
>TRBV6-5|TRBJ2-4|-|few
CASYAGGALNIQYF
TGTGCCAGCTATGCTGGGGGGGCCTTGAACATTCAGTACTTC
>TRBV14|TRBJ2-5|TRBD1|-
CASSEDRGPADQYF
TGTGCCAGCAGCGAAGACAGGGGCCCCGCAGACCAGTACTTC
>TRBV2|TRBJ2-2|-|-
CASSEAGGSNTGELFF
TGTGCCAGCAGTGAAGCGGGGGGATCGAACACCGGGGAGCTGTTTTTT
>TRBV18|TRBJ1-1|-|-
CASSPMTDMNTEAFF
TGTGCCAGCTCTCCCATGACAGATATGAACACTGAAGCTTTCTTT
>TRBV14|TRBJ2-1|-|-
CASSPWRGHEQFF
TGTGCCAGCAGCCCCTGGAGGGGTCATGAGCAGTTCTTC
>TRBV4-1|TRBJ2-2|-|-
CASSQWSGGPVTGELFF
TGCGCCAGCAGCCAATGGTCAGGAGGGCCCGTCACCGGGGAGCTGTTTTTT
>TRBV5-6|TRBJ2-7|-|-
CASSFKRAYEQYF
TGTGCCAGCAGCTTCAAGCGGGCCTACGAGCAGTACTTC
>TRBV6-1|TRBJ1-5|-|-
CASSERGASNQPQHF
TGTGCCAGCAGTGAACGGGGGGCCTCCAATCAGCCCCAGCATTTT
>TRBV27|TRBJ1-5|TRBD1|-
CASSPRQGNQPQHF
TGTGCCAGCAGTCCTCGACAGGGAAATCAGCCCCAGCATTTT
>TRBV19|TRBJ2-5|-|-
CASSPGWGQETQYF
TGTGCCAGTAGTCCAGGGTGGGGACAAGAGACCCAGTACTTC
>TRBV19|TRBJ2-2|-|-
CASSFNGNSGELFF
TGTGCCAGTAGTTTTAATGGCAATTCCGGGGAGCTGTTTTTT
>TRBV4-2|TRBJ2-7|TRBD2|-
CASSQELAGGPQSSYEQYF
TGTGCCAGCAGCCAAGAACTAGCGGGAGGGCCCCAAAGCTCCTACGAGCAGTACTTC
>TRBV4-2|TRBJ1-5|TRBD1|-
CASSPRQGRDQPQHF
TGTGCCAGCAGCCCACGACAGGGCCGAGATCAGCCCCAGCATTTT
>TRBV6-1|TRBJ2-7|TRBD2|-
CASSPSGVYEQYF
TGTGCCAGCAGCCCTAGCGGAGTTTACGAGCAGTACTTC
>TRBV28|TRBJ1-2|-|-
CASSSGGQGFYGYTF
TGTGCCAGCAGTTCCGGGGGGCAGGGATTCTATGGCTACACCTTC
>TRBV5-6|TRBJ2-7|TRBD2|-
CASSLGLAGGHEQYF
TGTGCCAGCAGCTTGGGACTAGCGGGAGGTCACGAGCAGTACTTC
>TRBV7-9|TRBJ1-2|TRBD1|-
CASSPRVGTPGGYGYTF
TGTGCCAGCAGCCCTAGGGTCGGGACCCCAGGGGGCTATGGCTACACCTTC
>TRBV4-2|TRBJ2-3|-|-
CASSQGRADTQYF
TGTGCCAGCAGCCAAGGCCGGGCAGATACGCAGTATTTT
>TRBV7-2|TRBJ2-7|-|-
CASSLVLSSYEQYF
TGTGCCAGCAGCTTAGTATTGAGCTCCTACGAGCAGTACTTC
>TRBV19|TRBJ2-7|TRBD2|-
CASSMTGGSYEQYF
TGTGCCAGTAGTATGACCGGGGGGTCCTACGAGCAGTACTTC
>TRBV30|TRBJ2-7|-|-
CAWRVNWRGYEQYF
TGTGCCTGGAGAGTTAACTGGCGGGGCTACGAGCAGTACTTC
>TRBV4-3|TRBJ2-7|-|-
CASSQDRRLLYEQYF
TGCGCCAGCAGCCAAGATCGACGACTCCTCTACGAGCAGTACTTC
>TRBV19|TRBJ2-3|-|-
CASSRESTDTQYF
TGTGCCAGTAGTCGGGAGAGCACAGATACGCAGTATTTT
>TRBV19|TRBJ2-7|-|-
CASSMGRGGYEQYF
TGTGCCAGTAGTATGGGCAGGGGTGGCTACGAGCAGTACTTC
>TRBV28|TRBJ1-5|TRBD1|-
CASSPTGKGNQPQHF
TGTGCCAGCAGCCCGACAGGGAAAGGGAATCAGCCCCAGCATTTT
>TRBV18|TRBJ1-4|TRBD1|-
CASSLDRGHEKLFF
TGTGCCAGCTCACTGGACAGGGGGCACGAAAAACTGTTTTTT
>TRBV4-3|TRBJ2-7|-|-
CASSHGSGRYEQYF
TGCGCCAGCAGCCATGGCAGCGGGCGGTACGAGCAGTACTTC
>TRBV6-5|TRBJ2-7|-|-
CASSPLADSPQYF
TGTGCCAGCAGCCCCCTGGCGGACAGCCCCCAGTACTTC
>TRBV2|TRBJ2-6|TRBD1|-
CASIGSRTGAGANVLTF
TGTGCCAGCATCGGGTCCCGGACAGGGGCTGGGGCCAACGTCCTGACTTTC